The 26 T cell receptor beta chains listed next were all sequenced from one sample in a study of control samples from healthy donors and cancer patients. Method: immunoSEQ multiplex PCR; TCRdb's copy keeps in-frame clones and lacks some. This table holds roughly 180,000 clones, about 93% found once. Material: blood. These receptors were collected from a woman aged 55-69 years in good health.

This chain links TRBV28 with TRBJ1-2; tentative D call: TRBD1 (5 bases). Germline-derived CDR1 and CDR2 are MDHEN and SYDVKM. Trimming pared 2 bases from V and 4 bases from J, leaving 11 bases between. This CDR3 is 14 amino acids long. In DNA form, the CDR3 reads TGTGCCAGCAGTTTAGGGCAGGGCTTCTATGGCTACACCTTC. Translating gives CASSLGQGFYGYTF.

This sequence joins TRBV7-9 and TRBJ1-5; D not certain. The V gene lost 3 bases and the J gene lost 4 bases, with 13 bases spanning the gap. Germline V gene data show CDR1 as SEHNR and CDR2 as FQNEAQ (reference sequence). This CDR3 has 15 amino acids. The CDR3 protein is CASSLRGGRNQPQHF. CDR3 in DNA: TGTGCCAGCAGCTTGCGGGGAGGTCGTAATCAGCCCCAGCATTTT.

V and J are TRBV6-2 or TRBV6-3 and TRBJ1-1; TRBD1 might be the D (5 bases). Germline values: CDR1 MNHEY, CDR2 SVGEGT. With 7 bases removed from V and 3 bases from J, the gap between germline ends came to 18 bases. The CDR3 has 15 amino acids. CDR3 DNA sequence: TGTGCCAGCAACCCCTTCAGGGCTCTCGACACTGAAGCTTTCTTT. This sequence encodes CASNPFRALDTEAFF.

The chain combines TRBV2 with TRBJ1-6; 8 nucleotides align to TRBD1. V was pared by 5 bases and J by 10 bases, with 7 bases of the junction left unmatched. Germline V lookup: CDR1 SNHLY, CDR2 FYNNEI. CDR3 size: 14 residues. The CDR3 spells CASSTGQGSSPLHF. In DNA, the CDR3 is TGTGCCAGCAGTACCGGACAGGGTAGCTCACCCCTCCACTTT.

The chain employs TRBV7-2 and TRBJ2-7; D could derive from TRBD1 or TRBD2 (7 bases each). This CDR3 region has 14 residues. Germline loops: CDR1 SGHTA, CDR2 FQGNSA. Trimming pared 10 bases from V and 4 bases from J, leaving 20 bases between. As DNA, the CDR3 is TGTGCCACCCGACAGGGAGGGCCGGTATACGAGCAGTACTTC. Amino acids: CATRQGGPVYEQYF.

The chain carries TRBV25-1 and TRBJ1-4, with 11 bases lining up with TRBD1. J was trimmed by 7 bases and V by 6 bases; bases with no gene match: 1. The CDR3 has 13 residues. Germline V gene lookup returns CDR1 MGHDK and CDR2 SYGVNS. CDR3 sequence: CASRGQGGEKLFF. The CDR3, as DNA: TGTGCCAGCAGGGGACAGGGGGGTGAAAAACTGTTTTTT.

The CDR3 DNA reads TGCGCCAGCAGCTACTCTAGCGGGGGTAATGAGCAGTTCTTC. It encodes CASSYSSGGNEQFF. The chain recombines TRBV5-1 with TRBJ2-1, with 10 positions matching TRBD2. The CDR3 covers 14 residues. V lost 3 bases, J lost 7 bases, and 4 bases stayed unmatched. Germline-derived CDR1 and CDR2 are SGHRS and YFSETQ.

This chain links TRBV7-9 with TRBJ1-2; 10 bases align to TRBD1. The CDR3 totals 17 residues. Germline assignment: CDR1 SEHNR and CDR2 FQNEAQ (reference sequence). V lost 5 bases to trimming and J lost 3 bases; unmatched junction nucleotides: 12. DNA for the CDR3: TGTGCCAGCAGCCCCCAATTACCGGGACAGGGGCACTATGGCTACACCTTC. The encoded protein is CASSPQLPGQGHYGYTF.

In DNA form, the CDR3 reads TGTGCCAGCAGCTTAGGGGGGTTCCAGGGGACATTCGCTGAAGCTTTCTTT. Translation gives CASSLGGFQGTFAEAFF. The chain employs TRBV5-4 and TRBJ1-1, with D maybe TRBD1 (6 bases). The CDR3 runs to 17 residues. With 2 bases removed from V and 6 bases from J, the gap between germline ends came to 23 bases. The germline V gene encodes CDR1 SGHNT and CDR2 YYREEE (reference sequence).

The rearrangement uses TRBV9 and TRBJ1-1, with D tentatively TRBD1 (5 bases). V was shortened by 6 bases and J by 5 bases, with 17 bases between the two germline ends. There are 14 residues in the CDR3. Per germline, CDR1 SGDLS and CDR2 YYNGEE. The CDR3 reads CASTLGGDGTEAFF. Written as DNA, the CDR3 is TGTGCCAGCACCCTGGGAGGGGACGGGACTGAAGCTTTCTTT.

In this sample, this clone turned up once. The chain's CDR3 is CASSLYSPNYGYTF. CDR3 DNA sequence: TGTGCCAGCAGCTTGTACAGCCCTAACTATGGCTACACCTTC. The V call is TRBV5-6, the J call TRBJ1-2, with unresolved D. V was trimmed by 1 base and J by 0 bases, leaving 7 bases between them. This CDR3 is 14 amino acids long. The V gene's germline CDR1 is SGHDT and CDR2 YYEEEE.

J is TRBJ2-1 and V is TRBV7-8; 10 nucleotides match TRBD2. This CDR3 contains 18 residues. Germline V CDR1 and CDR2: SGHVS, FQNEAQ. The V segment lost 1 base and the J segment 0 bases; nucleotides outside the gene matches: 6. The CDR3 DNA sequence: TGTGCCAGCAGCTTAGAAGCTAGCGGGGGCGGCTCCTACAATGAGCAGTTCTTC. This translates into CASSLEASGGGSYNEQFF.

This chain links TRBV4-2 with TRBJ1-1, with 7 bases lining up with TRBD1. Trimming cost V 0 bases and J 1 base; bases outside gene matches: 5. The CDR3 length is 16 residues. CDR1 LGHNA and CDR2 YNFKEQ come from the germline V gene. For the CDR3, the DNA is TGTGCCAGCAGCCAAGATCGGGACAGAGAGAACACTGAAGCTTTCTTT. The encoded protein is CASSQDRDRENTEAFF.

V and J are TRBV7-2 and TRBJ1-2; tentative D call: TRBD1 (5 bases). CDR3 length: 13 residues. Germline loops: CDR1 SGHTA, CDR2 FQGNSA. Trimming stripped 5 bases from V and 6 bases from J, with 13 bases between. For the CDR3, the DNA is TGTGCCAGCAGCCTCCCGACGACAGATGGCTACACCTTC. Residues: CASSLPTTDGYTF.

V and J are TRBV7-9 and TRBJ2-5; D is possibly TRBD2 (6 bases). This CDR3 region has 15 residues. Germline values: CDR1 SEHNR, CDR2 FQNEAQ (reference sequence). The V and J ends lost 4 bases and 1 base respectively, with 13 bases between them. The CDR3 bases are TGTGCCAGCAGCTCCGGCCTGGGACTCCAAGAGACCCAGTACTTC. Translating it yields CASSSGLGLQETQYF.

This chain uses TRBV2 with TRBJ1-4, with D perhaps matching TRBD1 (6 bases). V lost 9 bases and J 0 bases, leaving 14 bases between the germline ends. CDR1 is SNHLY and CDR2 is FYNNEI in the germline V gene. The CDR3 is made up of 15 amino acids. The CDR3 loop is CASLQGDATNEKLFF. Here the CDR3 DNA reads TGTGCCAGTTTACAGGGTGATGCAACTAATGAAAAACTGTTTTTT.

The rearrangement joins TRBV18 to TRBJ2-7; D remains unclear. Trimming left V 0 bases short and J 1 base short, with 13 bases between. The CDR3 covers 16 residues. Germline V lookup: CDR1 KGHSH, CDR2 LQKENI. DNA for the CDR3: TGTGCCAGCTCACCACCCTCAGGAGTGCGGTCCTACGAGCAGTACTTC. It encodes CASSPPSGVRSYEQYF.

The rearrangement links TRBV7-2 to TRBJ1-2; D remains ambiguous. This CDR3 has 13 amino acids. Germline values: CDR1 SGHTA, CDR2 FQGNSA. Trimming shortened V by 4 bases and J by 4 bases, and 10 bases separated the two germline ends. The CDR3 DNA sequence: TGTGCCAGCAGCTATAGTGGGCTCTATGGCTACACCTTC. Translation gives CASSYSGLYGYTF.

V and J are TRBV4-3 and TRBJ2-7; 12 nucleotides align to TRBD2. Germline values: CDR1 LGHNA, CDR2 YSLEER. There are 16 residues in the CDR3. J gave up 5 bases and V 0 bases, and 5 bases lay outside the gene matches. In DNA form, the CDR3 reads TGCGCCAGCAGCCAAGAACTAGCGGGGGGCCAGAACGAGCAGTACTTC. It codes for CASSQELAGGQNEQYF.

Written as DNA, the CDR3 is TGCGCCAGCAGGCCAGGGGGCGCGGATGAAAAACTGTTTTTT. Translation gives CASRPGGADEKLFF. The chain joins TRBV5-1 to TRBJ1-4; 8 bases agree with TRBD1. Germline loops: CDR1 SGHRS, CDR2 YFSETQ. V dropped 5 bases and J dropped 6; count of bases not matched to a gene: 6. The CDR3 has 14 amino acids.

The rearrangement uses TRBV15 and TRBJ1-2; D not certain. V was clipped by 0 bases and J by 5 bases, with 13 bases between them. The CDR3 consists of 15 residues. Germline CDR1 LNHNV, CDR2 YYDKDF (reference sequence). CDR3 loop: CATSRDPGYGYGYTF. The CDR3 DNA follows: TGTGCCACCAGCAGAGATCCCGGGTATGGGTATGGCTACACCTTC. Supplemented by reference TRBV15 and TRBJ1-2, the full variable domain reads DAMVIQNPRYQVTQFGKPVTLSCSQTLNHNVMYWYQQKSSQAPKLLFHYYDKDFNNEADTPDNFQSRRPNTSFCFLDIRSPGLGDTAMYLCATSRDPGYGYGYTFGSGTRLTVV.

Comments on this clone: The DNA is left out, because the CDR3 cannot be placed on it with certainty; the CDR3 is given as TCRdb lists it. The chain recombines TRBV6-6 with TRBJ1-5. With termini counted, the CDR3 has 15 amino acids. Germline lookup yields CDR1 MNHNY and CDR2 SVGAGI (reference sequence). CDR3 sequence: CASSYVGPVWEPQHF.

DNA of the CDR3: TGTGCCAGCAGTGAAGAGTTCGAAGCTTTCTTT. It codes for CASSEEFEAFF. The chain joins TRBV2 to TRBJ1-1; unclear D gene. This CDR3 has 11 amino acids. CDR1 and CDR2 from the germline V gene are SNHLY and FYNNEI. The V and J ends lost 1 base and 8 bases respectively, with 5 bases between them.

The chain has TRBV19 and TRBJ2-7, with 12 bases matching TRBD1. J lost 5 bases, V lost 8 bases, and 10 bases had no gene match. Germline CDR1 and CDR2: LNHDA and SQIVND (reference sequence). This CDR3 has 15 amino acids. The DNA for the CDR3 is TGTGCCAGTTCGCCCCGGGACAGGGGGCGTCACGAGCAGTACTTC. Its translation is CASSPRDRGRHEQYF.

This rearrangement joins TRBV2 to TRBJ2-7; 9 nucleotides line up with TRBD2. The CDR3 contains 14 residues. Germline V gene lookup returns CDR1 SNHLY and CDR2 FYNNEI. After removal of 4 bases from V and 2 bases from J, the junction contained 3 bases not matched to a gene. In DNA form, the CDR3 reads TGTGCCAGCAGTGCTCAGCGGGGGGCCTACGAGCAGTACTTC. It is translated as CASSAQRGAYEQYF. The whole variable domain, remainder taken from reference TRBV2 and TRBJ2-7, is EPEVTQTPSHQVTQMGQEVILRCVPISNHLYFYWYRQILGQKVEFLVSFYNNEISEKSEIFDDQFSVERPDGSNFTLKIRSTKLEDSAMYFCASSAQRGAYEQYFGPGTRLTVT.

The chain couples TRBV9 to TRBJ2-3; D not certain. The V end lost 0 bases, the J end lost 1 base, and 6 bases lay between the germline ends. Germline assignment: CDR1 SGDLS and CDR2 YYNGEE. CDR3 length: 14 amino acids. The CDR3 DNA follows: TGTGCCAGCAGCGTAGTCCCGGGCACAGATACGCAGTATTTT. It codes for CASSVVPGTDTQYF. Filled out from reference TRBV9 and TRBJ2-3, the complete variable domain reads DSGVTQTPKHLITATGQRVTLRCSPRSGDLSVYWYQQSLDQGLQFLIQYYNGEERAKGNILERFSAQQFPDLHSELNLSSLELGDSALYFCASSVVPGTDTQYFGPGTRLTVL.